This TCR beta chain emerged from a study of blood T cell repertoires in COVID-19. This clone occurred once. Germline V gives CDR1 SGHDT, CDR2 YYEEEE. This CDR3 spans 14 amino acids. Deletions cut 2 bases from V and 3 bases from J, with 10 bases between. Only in-frame clones appear in the TCRdb table, and some are missing; sequencing was by immunoSEQ multiplex PCR. The data hold 150,000 or so clones, with roughly 84% observed a single time. The source is a woman aged 45-65 years with COVID-19, enrolled during active disease. The V call is TRBV5-6, the J call TRBJ2-3; D perhaps matches TRBD2 (6 bases). The material sequenced was peripheral blood. CDR3 bases: TGTGCCAGCAGCTTTTCAGGGAGGACAGATACGCAGTATTTT. It translates to CASSFSGRTDTQYF.